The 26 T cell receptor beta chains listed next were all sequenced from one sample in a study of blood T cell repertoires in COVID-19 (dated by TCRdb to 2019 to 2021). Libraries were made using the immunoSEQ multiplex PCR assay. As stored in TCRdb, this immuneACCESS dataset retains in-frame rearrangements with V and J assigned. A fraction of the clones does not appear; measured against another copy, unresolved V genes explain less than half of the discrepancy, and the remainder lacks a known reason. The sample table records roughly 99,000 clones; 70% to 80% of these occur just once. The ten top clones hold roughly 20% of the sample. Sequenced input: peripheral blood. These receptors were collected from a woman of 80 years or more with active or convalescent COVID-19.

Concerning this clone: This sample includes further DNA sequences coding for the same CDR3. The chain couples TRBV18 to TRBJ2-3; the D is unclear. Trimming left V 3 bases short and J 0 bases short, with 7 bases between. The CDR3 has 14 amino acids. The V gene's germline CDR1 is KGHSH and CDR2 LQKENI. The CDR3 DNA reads TGTGCCAGCTCACCCCTAGACAGCACAGATACGCAGTATTTT. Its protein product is CASSPLDSTDTQYF.

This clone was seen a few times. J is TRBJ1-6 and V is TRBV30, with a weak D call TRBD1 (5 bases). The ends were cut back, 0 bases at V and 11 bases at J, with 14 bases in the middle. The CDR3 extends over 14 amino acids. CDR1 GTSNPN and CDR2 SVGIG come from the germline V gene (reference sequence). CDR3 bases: TGTGCCTGGAGTGTACGGGGGAGGGATCCACCCCTCCACTTT. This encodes CAWSVRGRDPPLHF.

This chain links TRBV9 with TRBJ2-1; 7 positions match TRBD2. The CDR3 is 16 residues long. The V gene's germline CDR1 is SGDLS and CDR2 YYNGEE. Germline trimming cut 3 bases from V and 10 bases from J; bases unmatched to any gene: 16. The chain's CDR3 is CASSAGGLVGVKEQFF. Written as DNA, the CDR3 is TGTGCCAGCAGCGCGGGCGGACTAGTTGGGGTTAAGGAGCAGTTCTTC.

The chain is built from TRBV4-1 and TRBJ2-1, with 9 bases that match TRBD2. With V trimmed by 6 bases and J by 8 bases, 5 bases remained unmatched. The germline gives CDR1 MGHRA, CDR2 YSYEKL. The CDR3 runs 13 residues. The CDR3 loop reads CASSTAGGDEQFF. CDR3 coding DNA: TGCGCCAGCAGTACAGCGGGGGGCGATGAGCAGTTCTTC.

CDR3 sequence reads: CASSLWQGNSPLHF. The CDR3 coding sequence is TGTGCCAGCAGCTTATGGCAGGGAAATTCACCCCTCCACTTT. V is TRBV5-4 and J is TRBJ1-6, with D possibly being TRBD1 (5 bases). The CDR3 runs 14 residues. Germline V gene lookup returns CDR1 SGHNT and CDR2 YYREEE (reference sequence). V gave up 2 bases and J gave up 7 bases, with 10 bases separating them.

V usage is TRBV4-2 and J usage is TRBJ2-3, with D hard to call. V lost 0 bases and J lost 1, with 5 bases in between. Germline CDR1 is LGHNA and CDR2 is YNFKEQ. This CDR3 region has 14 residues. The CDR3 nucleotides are TGTGCCAGCAGCCAAGATCCAGGCACAGATACGCAGTATTTT. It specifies CASSQDPGTDTQYF.

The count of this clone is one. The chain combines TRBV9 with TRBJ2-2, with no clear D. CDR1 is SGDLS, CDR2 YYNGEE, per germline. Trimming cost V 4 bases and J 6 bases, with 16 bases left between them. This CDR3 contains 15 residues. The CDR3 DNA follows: TGTGCCAGCAGCCCAACCCTGGCTCGGGCCGGGGAGCTGTTTTTT. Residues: CASSPTLARAGELFF.

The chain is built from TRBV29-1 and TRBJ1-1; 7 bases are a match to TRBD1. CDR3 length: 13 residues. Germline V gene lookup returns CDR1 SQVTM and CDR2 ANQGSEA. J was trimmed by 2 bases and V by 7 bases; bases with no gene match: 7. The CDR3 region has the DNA TGCAGCGGCCGGGGACAGCCTAACACTGAAGCTTTCTTT. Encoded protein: CSGRGQPNTEAFF.

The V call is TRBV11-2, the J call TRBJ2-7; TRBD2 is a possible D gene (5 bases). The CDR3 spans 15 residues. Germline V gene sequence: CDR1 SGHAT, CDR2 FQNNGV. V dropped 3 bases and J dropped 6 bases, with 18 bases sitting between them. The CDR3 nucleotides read TGTGCCAGCAGCTTTGGGATCCCCGGTGGAGGCGAGCAGTACTTC. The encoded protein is CASSFGIPGGGEQYF.

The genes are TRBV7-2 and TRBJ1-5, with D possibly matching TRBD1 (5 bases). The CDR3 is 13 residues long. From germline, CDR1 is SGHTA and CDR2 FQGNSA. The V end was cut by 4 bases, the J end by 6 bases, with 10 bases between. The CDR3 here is CASSWGVGQPQHF. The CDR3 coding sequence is TGTGCCAGCAGCTGGGGGGTAGGTCAGCCCCAGCATTTT.

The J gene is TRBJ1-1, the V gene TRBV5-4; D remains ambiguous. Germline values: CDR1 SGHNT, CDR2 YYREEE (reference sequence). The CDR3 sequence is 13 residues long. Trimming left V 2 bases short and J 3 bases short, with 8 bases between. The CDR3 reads CASSFFHYTEAFF. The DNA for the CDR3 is TGTGCCAGCAGCTTCTTTCACTACACTGAAGCTTTCTTT.

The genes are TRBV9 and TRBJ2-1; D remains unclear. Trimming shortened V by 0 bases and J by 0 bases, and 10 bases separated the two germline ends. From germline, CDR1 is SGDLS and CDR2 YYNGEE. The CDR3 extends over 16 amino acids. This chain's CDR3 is CASSVAATSSYNEQFF. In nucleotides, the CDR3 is TGTGCCAGCAGCGTAGCAGCGACCAGCTCCTACAATGAGCAGTTCTTC.

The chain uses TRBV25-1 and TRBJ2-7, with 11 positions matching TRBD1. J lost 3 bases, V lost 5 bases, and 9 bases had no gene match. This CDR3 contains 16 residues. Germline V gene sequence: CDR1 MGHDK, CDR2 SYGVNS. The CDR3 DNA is TGTGCCAGCAGTCCCGGACAGGGGGCGAGAAGCTACGAGCAGTACTTC. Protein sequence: CASSPGQGARSYEQYF.

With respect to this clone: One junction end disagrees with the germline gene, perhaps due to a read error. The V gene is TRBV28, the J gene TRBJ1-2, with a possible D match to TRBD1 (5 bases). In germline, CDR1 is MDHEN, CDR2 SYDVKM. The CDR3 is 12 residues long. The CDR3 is CASSLFDRTFAF. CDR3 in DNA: TGTGCCAGCAGTTTATTCGACAGAACTTTTGCCTTC.

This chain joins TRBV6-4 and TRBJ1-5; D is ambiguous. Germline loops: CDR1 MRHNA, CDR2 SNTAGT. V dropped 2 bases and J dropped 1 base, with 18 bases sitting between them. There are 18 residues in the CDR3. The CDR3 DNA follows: TGTGCCAGCAGTGACGGTCATAAGCTTTTTCGGAGCAATCAGCCCCAGCATTTT. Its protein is CASSDGHKLFRSNQPQHF.

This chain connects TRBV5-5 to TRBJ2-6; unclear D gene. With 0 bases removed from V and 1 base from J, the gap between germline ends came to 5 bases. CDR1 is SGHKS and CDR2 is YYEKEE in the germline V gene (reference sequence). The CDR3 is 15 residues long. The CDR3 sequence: CASSLVVSGANVLTF. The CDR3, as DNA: TGTGCCAGCAGCTTGGTAGTGTCTGGGGCCAACGTCCTGACTTTC. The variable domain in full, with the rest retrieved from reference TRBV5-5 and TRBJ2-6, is DAGVTQSPTHLIKTRGQQVTLRCSPISGHKSVSWYQQVLGQGPQFIFQYYEKEERGRGNFPDRFSARQFPNYSSELNVNALLLGDSALYLCASSLVVSGANVLTFGAGSRLTVL.

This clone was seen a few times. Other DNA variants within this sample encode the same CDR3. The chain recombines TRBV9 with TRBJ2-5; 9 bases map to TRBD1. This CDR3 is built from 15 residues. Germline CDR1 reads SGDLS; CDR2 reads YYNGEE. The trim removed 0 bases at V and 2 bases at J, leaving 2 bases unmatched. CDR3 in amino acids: CASSVDGTGQETQYF. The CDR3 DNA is TGTGCCAGCAGCGTAGACGGGACAGGGCAAGAGACCCAGTACTTC.

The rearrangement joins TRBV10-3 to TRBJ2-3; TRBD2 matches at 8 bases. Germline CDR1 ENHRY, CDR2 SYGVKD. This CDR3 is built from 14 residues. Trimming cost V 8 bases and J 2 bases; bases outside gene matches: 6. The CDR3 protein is CAIEAGGSTDTQYF. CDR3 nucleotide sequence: TGTGCCATCGAGGCGGGAGGCTCCACAGATACGCAGTATTTT.

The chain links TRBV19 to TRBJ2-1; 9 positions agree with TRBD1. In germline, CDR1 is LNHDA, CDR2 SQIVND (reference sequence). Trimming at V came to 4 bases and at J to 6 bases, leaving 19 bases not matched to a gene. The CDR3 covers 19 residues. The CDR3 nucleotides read TGTGCCAGTAGTAGACAGGGGGACAGATTAGCGGAGCCCTCCAATGAGCAGTTCTTC. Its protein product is CASSRQGDRLAEPSNEQFF.

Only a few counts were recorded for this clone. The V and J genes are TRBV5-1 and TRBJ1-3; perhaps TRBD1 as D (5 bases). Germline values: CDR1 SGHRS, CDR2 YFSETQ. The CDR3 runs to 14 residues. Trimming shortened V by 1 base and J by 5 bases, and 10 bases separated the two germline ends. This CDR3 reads CASSLTGERNTIYF. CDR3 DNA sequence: TGCGCCAGCAGCTTGACGGGGGAGAGAAACACCATATATTTT.

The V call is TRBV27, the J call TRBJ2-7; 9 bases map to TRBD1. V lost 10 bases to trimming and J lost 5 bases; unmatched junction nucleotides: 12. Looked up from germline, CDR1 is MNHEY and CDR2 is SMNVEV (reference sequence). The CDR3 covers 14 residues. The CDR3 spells CATRDRATSDEQYF. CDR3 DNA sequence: TGTGCCACCCGGGACAGGGCGACATCGGACGAGCAGTACTTC.

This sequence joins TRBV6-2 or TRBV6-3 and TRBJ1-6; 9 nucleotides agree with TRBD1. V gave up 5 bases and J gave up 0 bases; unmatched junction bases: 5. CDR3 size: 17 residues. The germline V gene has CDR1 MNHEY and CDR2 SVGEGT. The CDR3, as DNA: TGTGCCAGCAGTCCCGGGACAGGGAGCTCCTATAATTCACCCCTCCACTTT. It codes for CASSPGTGSSYNSPLHF.

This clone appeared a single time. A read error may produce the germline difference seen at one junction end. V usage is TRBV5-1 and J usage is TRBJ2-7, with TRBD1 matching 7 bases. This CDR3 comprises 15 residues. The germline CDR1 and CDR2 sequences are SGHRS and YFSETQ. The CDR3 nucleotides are TGTGCCAGCAGCGAATTGGGACAGTCGCCCTTGGAGCAGTACTTC. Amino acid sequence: CASSELGQSPLEQYF.

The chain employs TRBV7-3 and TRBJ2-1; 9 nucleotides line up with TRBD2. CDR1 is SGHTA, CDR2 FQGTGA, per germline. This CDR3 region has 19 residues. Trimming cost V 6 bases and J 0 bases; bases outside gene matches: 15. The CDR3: CASSKGVVNSGSSYNEQFF. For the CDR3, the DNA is TGTGCCAGCAGTAAGGGGGTCGTTAATAGCGGGAGCTCCTACAATGAGCAGTTCTTC. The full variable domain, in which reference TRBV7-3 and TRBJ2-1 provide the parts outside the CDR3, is GAGVSQTPSNKVTEKGKYVELRCDPISGHTALYWYRQSLGQGPEFLIYFQGTGAADDSGLPNDRFFAVRPEGSVSTLKIQRTERGDSAVYLCASSKGVVNSGSSYNEQFFGPGTRLTVL.

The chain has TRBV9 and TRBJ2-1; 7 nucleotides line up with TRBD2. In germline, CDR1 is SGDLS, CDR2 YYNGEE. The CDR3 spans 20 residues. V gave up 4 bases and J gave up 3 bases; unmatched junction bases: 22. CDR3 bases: TGTGCCAGCAGCCCACGTAGCTGGCGGGAGACCCCTCTAGTCTACAATGAGCAGTTCTTC. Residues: CASSPRSWRETPLVYNEQFF.

This chain's CDR3 is CASSPESGRENTGELFF. DNA of the CDR3: TGTGCCAGCAGCCCTGAAAGCGGGAGGGAGAACACCGGGGAGCTGTTTTTT. J is TRBJ2-2 and V is TRBV28; 10 nucleotides match TRBD2. J gave up 1 base and V 6 bases, and 8 bases lay outside the gene matches. CDR1 and CDR2 from the germline V gene are MDHEN and SYDVKM. The CDR3 is made up of 17 amino acids.